The 23 T cell receptor beta chains below were found in one sample sequenced in a study of blood T cell repertoires in COVID-19. Sequenced by immunoSEQ multiplex PCR; TCRdb stores in-frame clones only, minus some. The sample yields approximately 100,000 clones, about 87% seen once. The sequenced material came from peripheral blood. These receptors all come from a human donor with COVID-19, enrolled during active disease. The donor label of this sample is uncertain.

The rearrangement joins TRBV5-1 to TRBJ1-1, with a possible D match to TRBD1 (6 bases). Germline lookup yields CDR1 SGHRS and CDR2 YFSETQ. Trimming removed 4 bases at V and 0 bases at J, with 10 bases between. The length of the CDR3 is 14 residues. CDR3 nucleotides: TGCGCCAGCAGCGGGGGGGCTTTGAACACTGAAGCTTTCTTT. Residues: CASSGGALNTEAFF.

The CDR3 here is CASIIPRDRGSLRVNQPQHF. The CDR3 DNA follows: TGCGCCAGCATCATCCCGCGGGACAGGGGGTCTCTACGGGTAAATCAGCCCCAGCATTTT. This chain uses TRBV5-1 with TRBJ1-5, with 11 nucleotides matching TRBD1. Per the germline V gene, CDR1 is SGHRS and CDR2 is YFSETQ. The CDR3 is 20 residues long. V was clipped by 6 bases and J by 4 bases; unmatched bases: 21. Supplemented by reference TRBV5-1 and TRBJ1-5, the full variable domain reads KAGVTQTPRYLIKTRGQQVTLSCSPISGHRSVSWYQQTPGQGLQFLFEYFSETQRNKGNFPGRFSGRQFSNSRSEMNVSTLELGDSALYLCASIIPRDRGSLRVNQPQHFGDGTRLSIL.

The V and J genes are TRBV28 and TRBJ2-7, with 10 positions matching TRBD1. Germline lookup yields CDR1 MDHEN and CDR2 SYDVKM. V trimming: 3 bases; J trimming: 7 bases; junction bases outside the gene matches: 9. The CDR3 runs 15 residues. The CDR3 protein is CASSLTGGASEEQYF. Here the CDR3 DNA reads TGTGCCAGCAGTTTGACAGGGGGCGCGTCGGAAGAGCAGTACTTC.

This rearrangement joins TRBV5-6 to TRBJ1-3; D is ambiguous. The CDR3 totals 15 residues. CDR1 and CDR2 from the germline V gene are SGHDT and YYEEEE. V dropped 0 bases and J dropped 1 base, with 8 bases sitting between them. In nucleotides, the CDR3 is TGTGCCAGCAGCTTGGCACCAGTATCTGGAAACACCATATATTTT. Amino acid sequence: CASSLAPVSGNTIYF.

This clone was found once. The V call is TRBV10-1, the J call TRBJ2-3, with unresolved D. The germline CDR1 and CDR2 sequences are WNHNN and SYGVQD (reference sequence). Trimming cost V 7 bases and J 8 bases, with 16 bases left between them. The CDR3 is 13 residues long. CDR3 nucleotides: TGCGCCAGCAAAAAAAGTAAGCGAGTTACGCAGTATTTT. As protein: CASKKSKRVTQYF.

The chain carries TRBV18 and TRBJ1-1; TRBD1 matches 7 bases. The V and J ends lost 3 bases and 7 bases, in that order; junction bases with no gene match: 8. This CDR3 comprises 14 residues. Germline V gene data show CDR1 as KGHSH and CDR2 as LQKENI. CDR3 DNA sequence: TGTGCCAGCTCACCCCGACAGGGAAAGGATGAAGCTTTCTTT. This sequence encodes CASSPRQGKDEAFF. Complete variable domain (other parts from reference TRBV18 and TRBJ1-1): NAGVMQNPRHLVRRRGQEARLRCSPMKGHSHVYWYRQLPEEGLKFMVYLQKENIIDESGMPKERFSAEFPKEGPSILRIQQVVRGDSAAYFCASSPRQGKDEAFFGQGTRLTVV.

The V gene is TRBV7-3, the J gene TRBJ2-1, with 7 nucleotides matching TRBD2. Germline assignment: CDR1 SGHTA and CDR2 FQGTGA. With 1 base clipped from V and 7 bases from J, the junction kept 4 bases outside the gene matches. This CDR3 region has 14 residues. The CDR3 coding sequence is TGTGCCAGCAGCTTAAGCGGGGGTGCGAATGAGCAGTTCTTC. Its translation: CASSLSGGANEQFF.

This chain connects TRBV18 to TRBJ1-5, with D unresolved. Germline values: CDR1 KGHSH, CDR2 LQKENI. The V gene lost 4 bases and the J gene lost 0 bases, with 10 bases spanning the gap. This CDR3 has 15 amino acids. DNA for the CDR3: TGTGCCAGCTCACGCGACCCGGGTAGCAATCAGCCCCAGCATTTT. This codes for CASSRDPGSNQPQHF.

DNA for the CDR3: TGTGCCAGCAGCTCCCAAACCACAGGGACGGGCGGCTACACCTTC. This translates into CASSSQTTGTGGYTF. The chain is built from TRBV11-1 and TRBJ1-2; a weak D match, TRBD1 (6 bases). Germline V gives CDR1 SGHAT, CDR2 FQDESV (reference sequence). V was trimmed by 4 bases and J by 8 bases, leaving 20 bases between them. The CDR3 spans 15 residues.

The genes are TRBV9 and TRBJ2-3; 9 nucleotides line up with TRBD1. Germline CDR1 and CDR2: SGDLS and YYNGEE. With 4 bases clipped from V and 6 bases from J, the junction kept 6 bases outside the gene matches. CDR3 length equals 14 residues. The DNA for the CDR3 is TGTGCCAGCAGCTTCGGACAGGGGTTCGATACGCAGTATTTT. Its protein product is CASSFGQGFDTQYF. The whole variable domain, remainder taken from reference TRBV9 and TRBJ2-3, is DSGVTQTPKHLITATGQRVTLRCSPRSGDLSVYWYQQSLDQGLQFLIQYYNGEERAKGNILERFSAQQFPDLHSELNLSSLELGDSALYFCASSFGQGFDTQYFGPGTRLTVL.

The CDR3 sequence is CASSPRQGATGELFF. For the CDR3, the DNA is TGTGCCAGCTCACCACGACAGGGTGCAACCGGGGAGCTGTTTTTT. The V gene is TRBV18, the J gene TRBJ2-2; 7 nucleotides agree with TRBD1. Trimming took 1 base from V and 5 from J; bases not matched to a gene: 4. Looked up from germline, CDR1 is KGHSH and CDR2 is LQKENI. The CDR3 is 15 amino acids.

The V call is TRBV12-5, the J call TRBJ1-2; D gene ambiguous. The CDR3 runs to 13 residues. The germline V gene encodes CDR1 LGHNT and CDR2 FRNRAP. V was clipped by 2 bases and J by 8 bases, with 12 bases between them. The CDR3 DNA follows: TGTGCTAGTGGTTTGTTGCAGGTGCGCGGCTACACCTTC. It encodes CASGLLQVRGYTF.

The V and J genes are TRBV19 and TRBJ1-5; TRBD1 aligns across 10 bases. Germline loops: CDR1 LNHDA, CDR2 SQIVND (reference sequence). This CDR3 contains 16 residues. The junction had 4 bases not matched to a gene; V was cut back by 5 bases and J by 0 bases. This CDR3 reads CASSAGTGDSNQPQHF. The CDR3 region has the DNA TGTGCCAGTAGTGCCGGGACAGGGGATAGCAATCAGCCCCAGCATTTT. The full variable domain, with the rest looked up from reference TRBV19 and TRBJ1-5, is DGGITQSPKYLFRKEGQNVTLSCEQNLNHDAMYWYRQDPGQGLRLIYYSQIVNDFQKGDIAEGYSVSREKKESFPLTVTSAQKNPTAFYLCASSAGTGDSNQPQHFGDGTRLSIL.

The CDR3 region has the DNA TGTGCCAGCAGCTTAGGAGTCAGTCCCGGGGGCTACACCTTC. Its translation: CASSLGVSPGGYTF. The V call is TRBV11-3, the J call TRBJ1-2; D remains ambiguous. CDR1 is SGHNT and CDR2 is YENEEA in the germline V gene. The V gene lost 1 base and the J gene lost 8 bases, with 14 bases spanning the gap. CDR3 length: 14 amino acids.

The chain couples TRBV3-1 (or the pseudogene TRBV3-2) to TRBJ2-3; 10 bases are shared with TRBD2. Germline V gene lookup returns CDR1 LGHDT and CDR2 YNNKEL (reference sequence). After removal of 0 bases from V and 4 bases from J, the junction contained 4 bases not matched to a gene. CDR3 length equals 16 residues. CDR3 nucleotides: TGTGCCAGCAGCCAAGATCTAGCGGGAGTGGCAGATACGCAGTATTTT. Translating gives CASSQDLAGVADTQYF.

V is TRBV19 and J is TRBJ1-2; 7 bases align to TRBD1. Trimming took 5 bases from V and 6 from J; bases not matched to a gene: 6. The V gene's germline CDR1 is LNHDA and CDR2 SQIVND (reference sequence). CDR3 length: 13 residues. As DNA, the CDR3 is TGTGCCAGTAGTCCCCGACAGGGCGATGGCTACACCTTC. Amino acids: CASSPRQGDGYTF.

This rearrangement joins TRBV20-1 to TRBJ2-2, with a weak D call TRBD1 (6 bases). CDR3 length: 14 amino acids. The germline V and J ends were trimmed by 3 bases and 3 bases, with 11 bases remaining between them. Germline V gene lookup returns CDR1 DFQATT and CDR2 SNEGSKA (reference sequence). CDR3 in amino acids: CSASKDSHTGELFF. CDR3 DNA: TGCAGTGCTAGTAAGGACAGCCACACCGGGGAGCTGTTTTTT.

This clone came up a few times. The chain couples TRBV7-9 to TRBJ1-6; 9 positions match TRBD1. The germline V gene has CDR1 SEHNR and CDR2 FQNEAQ (reference sequence). Trimming removed 5 bases from V and 9 bases from J; junction bases left unmatched: 5. CDR3 length: 14 residues. The DNA for the CDR3 is TGTGCCAGCAGCGTTACAGGGGGCGGTTCACCCCTCCACTTT. It translates to CASSVTGGGSPLHF.

This sequence joins TRBV18 and TRBJ1-5; no reliable D call. Germline loops: CDR1 KGHSH, CDR2 LQKENI. CDR3 length: 15 amino acids. The V gene lost 2 bases and the J gene lost 6 bases, with 14 bases spanning the gap. This CDR3 reads CASSPNHGGVQPQHF. Written as DNA, the CDR3 is TGTGCCAGCTCACCAAACCACGGCGGGGTTCAGCCCCAGCATTTT.

The chain employs TRBV6-5 and TRBJ1-6; 8 bases are a match to TRBD1. Trimming took 6 bases from V and 10 from J; bases not matched to a gene: 8. The germline CDR1 and CDR2 sequences are MNHEY and SVGAGI. This CDR3 region has 14 residues. CDR3 sequence reads: CASSDRGIGSPLHF. Here the CDR3 DNA reads TGTGCCAGCAGCGACAGGGGAATAGGGTCACCCCTCCACTTT.

This chain connects TRBV10-3 to TRBJ2-7, with 8 bases identical to TRBD1. The CDR3 is 15 amino acids. V was clipped by 3 bases and J by 4 bases; unmatched bases: 8. The germline V gene has CDR1 ENHRY and CDR2 SYGVKD. CDR3 coding DNA: TGTGCCATCAGTGACGAGACAGGGGTGTCATACGAGCAGTACTTC. Its translation: CAISDETGVSYEQYF.

The chain recombines TRBV9 with TRBJ2-7; D might be TRBD1 (5 bases). The CDR3 has 14 amino acids. Deletions cut 0 bases from V and 5 bases from J, with 12 bases between. CDR1 and CDR2 (germline): SGDLS, YYNGEE. CDR3 nucleotide sequence: TGTGCCAGCAGCGTAGGGGGAATAGGGGACGAGCAGTACTTC. Its translation is CASSVGGIGDEQYF.

This clone was counted a single time. V usage is TRBV6-5 and J usage is TRBJ1-6; 10 bases map to TRBD1. The length of the CDR3 is 15 residues. V was pared by 6 bases and J by 6 bases, with 5 bases of the junction left unmatched. Per germline, CDR1 MNHEY and CDR2 SVGAGI. The CDR3, as DNA: TGTGCCAGCAGCCTGACAGGGGGCCGTAATTCACCCCTCCACTTT. Translation: CASSLTGGRNSPLHF.